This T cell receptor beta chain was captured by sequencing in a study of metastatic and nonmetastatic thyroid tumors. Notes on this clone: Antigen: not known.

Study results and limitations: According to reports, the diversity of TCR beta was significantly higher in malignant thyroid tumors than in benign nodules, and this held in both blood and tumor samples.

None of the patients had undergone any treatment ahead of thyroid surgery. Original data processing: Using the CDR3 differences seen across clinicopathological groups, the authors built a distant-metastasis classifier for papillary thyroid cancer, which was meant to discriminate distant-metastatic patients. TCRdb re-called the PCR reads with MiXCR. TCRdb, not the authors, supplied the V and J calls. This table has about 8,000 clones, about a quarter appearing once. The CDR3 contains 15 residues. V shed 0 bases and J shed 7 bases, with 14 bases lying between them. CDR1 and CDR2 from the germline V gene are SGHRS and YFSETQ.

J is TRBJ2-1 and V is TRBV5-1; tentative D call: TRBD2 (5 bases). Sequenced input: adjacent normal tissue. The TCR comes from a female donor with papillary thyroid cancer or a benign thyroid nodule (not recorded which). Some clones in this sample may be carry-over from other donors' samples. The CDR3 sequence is CASSLVAIWRNEQFF. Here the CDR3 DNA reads TGCGCCAGCAGCTTGGTGGCTATCTGGAGGAATGAGCAGTTCTTC.